These T cell receptor beta chains were read from a single sample in a study of shared clonotypes between healthy human individuals. Assay used: immunoSEQ multiplex PCR; TCRdb lists only in-frame clones, some missing. The table lists about 680,000 clones, about 90% of them singletons. The sequencing sample was made of naive CD8+ T cells sorted from blood. All receptors come from a young man in good health. Each CDR3 is given without its conserved first and last residue.

J	V	CDR3
TRBJ2-1	TRBV7-9	ASSSTRTESSSNEQF
TRBJ2-1	TRBV19	ASRMKGRGDEQF
TRBJ2-3	TRBV11-3	ASGIGAGSTDTQY
TRBJ1-2	TRBV19	ASSWYRDGYT
TRBJ2-7	TRBV20-1	SVESYEQY
TRBJ1-2	TRBV11-2	ASSGRDSEYGYT
TRBJ2-1	TRBV10-3	AITQTGDAEQF
TRBJ1-2	TRBV27	AAWGGGGYT
TRBJ2-1	TRBV7-9	ASSLATRNEQF
TRBJ1-1	TRBV7-9	ASSLTGNTEAF
TRBJ2-7	TRBV2	AVGVTDRIPYEQY
TRBJ2-3	TRBV16	ASSQSGGGDTQY
TRBJ1-2	TRBV7-9	ASSLSAGYT
TRBJ2-2	TRBV5-1	ATYTGTTGELF
TRBJ2-1	TRBV19	ASSISGSYYNEQF